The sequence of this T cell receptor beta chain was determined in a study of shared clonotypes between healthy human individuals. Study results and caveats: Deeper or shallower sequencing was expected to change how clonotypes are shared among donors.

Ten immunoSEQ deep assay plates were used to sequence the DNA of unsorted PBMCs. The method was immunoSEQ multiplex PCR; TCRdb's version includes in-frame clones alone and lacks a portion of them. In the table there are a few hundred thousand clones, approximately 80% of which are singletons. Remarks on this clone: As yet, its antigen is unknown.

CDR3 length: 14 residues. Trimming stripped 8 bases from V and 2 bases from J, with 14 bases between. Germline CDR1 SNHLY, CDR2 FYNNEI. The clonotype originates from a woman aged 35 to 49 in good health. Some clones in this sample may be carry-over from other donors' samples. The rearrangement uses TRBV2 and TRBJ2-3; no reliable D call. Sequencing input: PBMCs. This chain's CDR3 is CASRRMASTDTQYF. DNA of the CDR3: TGTGCCAGCCGGAGAATGGCTTCCACAGATACGCAGTATTTT.